This record covers a single T cell receptor (beta chain). The antigen is undetermined. This sample stems from a study of cytomegalovirus exposure and HLA in healthy donors. General study points: A later analysis revealed that TCR association rates differed between HLA loci, peaking at DRB1 and bottoming out at HLA-C.

Primers for the PCR totalled 60 Vbeta and 13 Jbeta. Here immunoSEQ multiplex PCR was the method, and the copy in TCRdb shows in-frame clones only, minus some. This sample has 100,000 or so clones; around four fifths occur once, and the top ten carry roughly 4%. Trimming pared 5 bases from V and 7 bases from J, leaving 11 bases between. Germline CDR1 and CDR2: MNHEY and SVGAGI. The CDR3 runs to 13 residues. The chain combines TRBV6-5 with TRBJ1-4, with a tentative D call TRBD1 (6 bases). Input material: PBMCs. The receptor's source is a man aged 35-49 years in good health and CMV-seronegative. The CDR3 region is CASSHRVFEKLFF. The CDR3 bases are TGTGCCAGCAGTCACAGGGTGTTTGAAAAACTGTTTTTT.